These T cell receptor beta chains were read from a single sample in a study of blood T cell repertoires in COVID-19. Sequencing was performed with immunoSEQ multiplex PCR; in TCRdb, only in-frame clones are kept and a portion is missing. The repertoire holds about 330,000 clones, with more than 70% as singletons. Sequenced sample: PBMCs or T cells enriched from blood (not recorded which). The receptor source for this set is a woman in her 30s who had recovered from COVID-19. Both conserved end residues are part of each CDR3. The D gene is left open where the match is weak. For some rows the clone size is stated as once, few or many, or as a class when expanded; others skip it.

>TRBJ1-1|TRBV19|TRBD1|once
CASTRGLGATEAFF
>TRBJ1-5|TRBV6-5|-|few
CASSYSPGTAEQPQHF
>TRBJ1-2|TRBV6-5|-|-
CASSYSQGLGYTF
>TRBJ2-7|TRBV4-2|-|-
CASSPPSSLEQYF
>TRBJ1-1|TRBV7-9|-|-
CASSLEGMNTEAFF
>TRBJ1-2|TRBV4-3|-|few
CASSQDRTTWNYGYTF
>TRBJ1-5|TRBV4-1|-|-
CASSQDEGQPQHF
>TRBJ1-2|TRBV7-2|-|-
CASSLSLGSGYTF
>TRBJ1-5|TRBV5-5|-|-
CASSLDGQNNQPQHF
>TRBJ2-2|TRBV15|-|-
CATSSGAFQGYGDTGELFF
>TRBJ1-4|TRBV19|TRBD1|few
CASSIGDRGREKLFF
>TRBJ1-6|TRBV20-1|-|-
CSAVRGSPLHF
>TRBJ1-2|TRBV4-3|-|-
CASSRGSNYGYTF
>TRBJ1-3|TRBV3-1/TRBV3-2|-|-
CASSQGQATGNTIYF
>TRBJ1-1|TRBV5-6|-|-
CASSYGAGAVSTEAFF
>TRBJ1-4|TRBV7-2|-|-
CASSLAIAVKEKLFF
>TRBJ2-3|TRBV24-1|-|-
CATSDAQEGTDTQYF
>TRBJ1-2|TRBV6-5|TRBD1|-
CASRNMGQGTGYTF
>TRBJ1-2|TRBV7-8|-|-
CASSLPLEWASHGDGYTF
>TRBJ1-4|TRBV21-1|-|-
CASSKDSRQEGDLATNEKLFF
>TRBJ2-2|TRBV5-4|TRBD2|-
CASSVLTSGDRSGELFF
>TRBJ2-3|TRBV11-2|TRBD1|-
CASSLRGQRRTDTQYF
>TRBJ2-7|TRBV27|-|-
CASSLSGGLNEQYF